This T cell receptor beta chain is from a study of blood T cell repertoires in COVID-19. In the study overall: Sites in the United States, Italy and Spain provided acute and convalescent COVID-19 samples. Sources were T cells, B-cell-depleted T cells, or PBMCs; the material itself was cDNA or gDNA.

How the authors handled the data: How many nucleated cells were present was estimated from reference gene primer amplification. The method was immunoSEQ multiplex PCR; TCRdb's version includes in-frame clones alone and lacks a portion of them. The D gene and trimming were derived from the DNA, and the V and J assignments and clone size from that table. The sample lists some 160,000 clones, around 82% occurring once. Germline-derived CDR1 and CDR2 are MNHEY and SMNVEV (reference sequence). The CDR3 contains 15 residues. Trimming at V came to 4 bases and at J to 10 bases, leaving 10 bases not matched to a gene.

Sequencing was carried out using peripheral blood. The chain employs TRBV27 and TRBJ1-6; 7 bases match TRBD1. This TCR derives from a woman over 75 with acute or convalescent COVID-19. For the CDR3, the DNA is TGTGCCAGCAGTTCACAACAGGGGTTTGGATCACCCCTCCACTTT. It specifies CASSSQQGFGSPLHF.